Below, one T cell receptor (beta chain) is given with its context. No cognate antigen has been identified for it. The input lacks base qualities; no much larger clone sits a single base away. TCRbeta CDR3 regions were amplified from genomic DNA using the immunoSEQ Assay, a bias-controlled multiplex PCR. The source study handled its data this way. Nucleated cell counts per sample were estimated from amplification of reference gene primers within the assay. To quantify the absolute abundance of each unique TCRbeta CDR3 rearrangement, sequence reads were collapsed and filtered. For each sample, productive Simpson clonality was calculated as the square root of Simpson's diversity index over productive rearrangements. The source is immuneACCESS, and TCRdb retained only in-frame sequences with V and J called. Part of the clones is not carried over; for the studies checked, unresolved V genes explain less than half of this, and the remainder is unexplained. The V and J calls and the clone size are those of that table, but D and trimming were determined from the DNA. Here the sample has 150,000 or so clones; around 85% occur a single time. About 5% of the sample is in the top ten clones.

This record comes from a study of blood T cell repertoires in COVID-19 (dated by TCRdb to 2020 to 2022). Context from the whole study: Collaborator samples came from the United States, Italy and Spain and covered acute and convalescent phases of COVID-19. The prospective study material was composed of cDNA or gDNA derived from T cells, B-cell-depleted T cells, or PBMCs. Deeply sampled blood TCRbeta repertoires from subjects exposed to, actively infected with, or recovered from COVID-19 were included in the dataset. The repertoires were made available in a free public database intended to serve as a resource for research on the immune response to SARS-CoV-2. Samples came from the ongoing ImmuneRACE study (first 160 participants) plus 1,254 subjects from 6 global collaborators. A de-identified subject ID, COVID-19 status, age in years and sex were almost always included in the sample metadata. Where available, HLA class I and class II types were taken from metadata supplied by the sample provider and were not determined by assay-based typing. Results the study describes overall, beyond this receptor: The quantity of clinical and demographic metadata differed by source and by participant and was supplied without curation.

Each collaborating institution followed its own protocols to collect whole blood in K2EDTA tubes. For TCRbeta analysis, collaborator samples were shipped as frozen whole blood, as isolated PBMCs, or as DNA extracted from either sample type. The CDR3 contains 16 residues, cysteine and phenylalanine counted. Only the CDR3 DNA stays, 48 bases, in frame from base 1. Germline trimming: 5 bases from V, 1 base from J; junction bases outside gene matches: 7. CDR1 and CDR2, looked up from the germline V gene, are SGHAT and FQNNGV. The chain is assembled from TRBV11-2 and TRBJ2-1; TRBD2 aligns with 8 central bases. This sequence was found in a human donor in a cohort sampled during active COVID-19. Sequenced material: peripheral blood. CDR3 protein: CASSPQQRGSYNEQFF. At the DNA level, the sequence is TGTGCCAGCAGCCCTCAACAGCGGGGGTCCTACAATGAGCAGTTCTTC.